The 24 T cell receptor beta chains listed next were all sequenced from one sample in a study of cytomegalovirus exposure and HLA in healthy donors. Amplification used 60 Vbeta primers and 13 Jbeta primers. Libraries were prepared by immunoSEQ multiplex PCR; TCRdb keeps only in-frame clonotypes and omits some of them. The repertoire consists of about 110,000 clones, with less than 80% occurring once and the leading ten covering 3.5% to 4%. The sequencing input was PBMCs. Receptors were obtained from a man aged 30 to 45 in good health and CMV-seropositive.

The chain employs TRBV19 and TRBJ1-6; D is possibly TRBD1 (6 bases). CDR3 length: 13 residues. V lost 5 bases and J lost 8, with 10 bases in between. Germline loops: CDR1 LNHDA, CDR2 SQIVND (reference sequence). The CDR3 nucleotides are TGTGCCAGTAGTGGACACAGGGATTCACCCCTCCACTTT. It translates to CASSGHRDSPLHF.

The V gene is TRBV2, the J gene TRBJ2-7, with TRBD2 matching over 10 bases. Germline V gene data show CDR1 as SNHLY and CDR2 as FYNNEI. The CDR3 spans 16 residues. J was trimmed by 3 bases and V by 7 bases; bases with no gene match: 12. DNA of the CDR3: TGTGCCAGCATTTCCCTAACCGGGACTAGCGTCTACGAGCAGTACTTC. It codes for CASISLTGTSVYEQYF.

The CDR3 DNA sequence: TGTGCCAGCAGCCTAAGACTAGCGGGGGGCGGAGAGACCCAGTACTTC. It encodes CASSLRLAGGGETQYF. The chain joins TRBV5-6 to TRBJ2-5; 13 positions match TRBD2. V shed 4 bases, J shed 4 bases, and the junction held 7 bases outside the gene matches. The CDR3 has 16 amino acids. Germline lookup yields CDR1 SGHDT and CDR2 YYEEEE.

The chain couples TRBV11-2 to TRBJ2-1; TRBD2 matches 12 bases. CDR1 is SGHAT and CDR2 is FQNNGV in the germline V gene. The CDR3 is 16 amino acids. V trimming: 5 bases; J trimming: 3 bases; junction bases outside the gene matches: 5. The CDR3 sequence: CASSPRLAGDYNEQFF. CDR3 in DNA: TGTGCCAGCAGCCCCCGACTAGCGGGGGACTACAATGAGCAGTTCTTC.

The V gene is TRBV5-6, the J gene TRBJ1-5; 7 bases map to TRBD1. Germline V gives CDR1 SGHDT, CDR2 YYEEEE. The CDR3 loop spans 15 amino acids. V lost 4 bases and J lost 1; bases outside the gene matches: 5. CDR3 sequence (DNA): TGTGCCAGCAGCAGGGGACAGACAAGCAATCAGCCCCAGCATTTT. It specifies CASSRGQTSNQPQHF.

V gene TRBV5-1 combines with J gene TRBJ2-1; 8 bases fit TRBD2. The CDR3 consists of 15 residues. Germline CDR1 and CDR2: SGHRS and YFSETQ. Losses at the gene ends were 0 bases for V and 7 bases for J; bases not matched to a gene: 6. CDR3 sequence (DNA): TGCGCCAGCAGCTTGGGTGCGGGGGGCCAAAATGAGCAGTTCTTC. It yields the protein CASSLGAGGQNEQFF.

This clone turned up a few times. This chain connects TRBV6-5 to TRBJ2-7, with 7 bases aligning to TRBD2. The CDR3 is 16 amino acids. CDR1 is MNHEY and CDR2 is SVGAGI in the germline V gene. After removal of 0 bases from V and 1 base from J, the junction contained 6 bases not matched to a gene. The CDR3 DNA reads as TGTGCCAGCAGTTACTCGGGAGGGATGATTTCCTACGAGCAGTACTTC. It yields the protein CASSYSGGMISYEQYF.

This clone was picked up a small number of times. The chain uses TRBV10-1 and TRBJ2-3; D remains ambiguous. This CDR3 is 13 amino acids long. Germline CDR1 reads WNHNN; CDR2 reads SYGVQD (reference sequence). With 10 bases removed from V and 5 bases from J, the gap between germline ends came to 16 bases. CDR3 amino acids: CATPRTLGDTQYF. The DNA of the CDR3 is TGCGCCACCCCCCGTACTCTAGGAGATACGCAGTATTTT.

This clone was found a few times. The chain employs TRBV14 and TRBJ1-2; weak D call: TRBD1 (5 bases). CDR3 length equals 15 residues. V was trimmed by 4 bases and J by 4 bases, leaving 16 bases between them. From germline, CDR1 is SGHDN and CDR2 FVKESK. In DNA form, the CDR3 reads TGTGCCAGCAGCCCCCAGGTGGGGCTAAGCTATGGCTACACCTTC. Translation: CASSPQVGLSYGYTF. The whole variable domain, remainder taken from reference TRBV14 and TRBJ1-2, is EAGVTQFPSHSVIEKGQTVTLRCDPISGHDNLYWYRRVMGKEIKFLLHFVKESKQDESGMPNNRFLAERTGGTYSTLKVQPAELEDSGVYFCASSPQVGLSYGYTFGSGTRLTVV.

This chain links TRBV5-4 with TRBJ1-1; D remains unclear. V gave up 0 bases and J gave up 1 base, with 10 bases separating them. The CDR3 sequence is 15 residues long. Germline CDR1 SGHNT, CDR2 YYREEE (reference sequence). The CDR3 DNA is TGTGCCAGCAGCTTGGCCACCCTAAGGAACACTGAAGCTTTCTTT. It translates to CASSLATLRNTEAFF.

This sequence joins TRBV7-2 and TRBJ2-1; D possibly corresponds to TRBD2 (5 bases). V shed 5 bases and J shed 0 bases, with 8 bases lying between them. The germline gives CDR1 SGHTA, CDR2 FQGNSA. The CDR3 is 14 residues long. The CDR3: CASSTRSSYNEQFF. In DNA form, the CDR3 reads TGTGCCAGCAGCACTAGGAGCTCCTACAATGAGCAGTTCTTC.

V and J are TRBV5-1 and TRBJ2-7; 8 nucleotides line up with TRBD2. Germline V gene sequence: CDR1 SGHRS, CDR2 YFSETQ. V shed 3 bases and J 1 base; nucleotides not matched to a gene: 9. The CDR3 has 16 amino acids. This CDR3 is CASSSVGSGGSYEQYF. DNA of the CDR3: TGCGCCAGCAGCTCGGTCGGGAGCGGGGGATCCTACGAGCAGTACTTC.

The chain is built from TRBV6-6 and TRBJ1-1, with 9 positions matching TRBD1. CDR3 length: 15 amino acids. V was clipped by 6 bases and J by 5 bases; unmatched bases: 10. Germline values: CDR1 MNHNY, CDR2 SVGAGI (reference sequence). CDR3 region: CASRTTGTGPTEAFF. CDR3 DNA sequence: TGTGCCAGCAGGACTACCGGGACAGGGCCAACTGAAGCTTTCTTT.

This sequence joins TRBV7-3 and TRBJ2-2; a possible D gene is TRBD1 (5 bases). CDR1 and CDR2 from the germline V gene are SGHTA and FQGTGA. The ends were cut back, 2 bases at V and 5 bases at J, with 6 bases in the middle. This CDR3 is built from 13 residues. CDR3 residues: CASSLQGTGELFF. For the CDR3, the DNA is TGTGCCAGCAGCTTACAGGGAACCGGGGAGCTGTTTTTT.

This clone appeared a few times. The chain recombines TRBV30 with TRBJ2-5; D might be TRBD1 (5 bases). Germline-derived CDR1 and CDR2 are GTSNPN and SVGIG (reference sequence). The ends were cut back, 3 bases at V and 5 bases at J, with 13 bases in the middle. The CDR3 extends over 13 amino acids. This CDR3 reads CAWSPGWLETQYF. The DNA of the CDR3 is TGTGCCTGGAGCCCAGGGTGGTTGGAGACCCAGTACTTC.

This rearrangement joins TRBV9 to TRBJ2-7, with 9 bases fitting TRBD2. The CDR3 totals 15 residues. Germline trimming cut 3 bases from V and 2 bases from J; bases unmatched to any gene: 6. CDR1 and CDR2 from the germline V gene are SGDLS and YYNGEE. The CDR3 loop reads CASSAAGGYTYEQYF. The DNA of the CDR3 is TGTGCCAGCAGCGCAGCGGGGGGCTACACCTACGAGCAGTACTTC.

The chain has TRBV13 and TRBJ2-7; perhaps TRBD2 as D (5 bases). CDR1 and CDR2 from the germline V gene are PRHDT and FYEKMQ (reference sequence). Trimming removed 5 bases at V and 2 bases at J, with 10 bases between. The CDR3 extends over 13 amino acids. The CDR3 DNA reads TGTGCCAGCAGCCCGGGAAAAGCCTACGAGCAGTACTTC. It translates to CASSPGKAYEQYF.

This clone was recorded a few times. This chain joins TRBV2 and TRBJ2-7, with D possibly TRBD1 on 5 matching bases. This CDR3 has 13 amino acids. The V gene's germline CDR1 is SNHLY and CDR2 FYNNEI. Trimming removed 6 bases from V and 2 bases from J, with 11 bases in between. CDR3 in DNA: TGTGCCAGCAGGGGGCAGACACCCTACGAGCAGTACTTC. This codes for CASRGQTPYEQYF.

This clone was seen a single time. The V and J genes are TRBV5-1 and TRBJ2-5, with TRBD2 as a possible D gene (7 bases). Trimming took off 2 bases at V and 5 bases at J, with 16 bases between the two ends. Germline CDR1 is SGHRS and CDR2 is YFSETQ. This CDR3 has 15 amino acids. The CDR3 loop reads CASSFGGGAGETQYF. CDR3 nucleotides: TGCGCCAGCAGCTTTGGCGGGGGCGCAGGGGAGACCCAGTACTTC.

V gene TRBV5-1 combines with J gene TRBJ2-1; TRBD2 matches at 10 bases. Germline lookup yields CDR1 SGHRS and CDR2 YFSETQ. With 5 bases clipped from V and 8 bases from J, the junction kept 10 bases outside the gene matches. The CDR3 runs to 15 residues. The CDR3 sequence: CASRLSGGAVYEQFF. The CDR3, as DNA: TGCGCCAGCAGACTCAGCGGGGGGGCCGTCTATGAGCAGTTCTTC.

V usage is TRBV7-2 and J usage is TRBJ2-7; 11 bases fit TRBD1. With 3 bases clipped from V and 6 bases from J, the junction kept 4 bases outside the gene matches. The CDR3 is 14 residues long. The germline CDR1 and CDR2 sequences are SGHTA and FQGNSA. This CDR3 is CASSFRDRGCEQYF. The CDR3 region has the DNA TGTGCCAGCAGCTTCCGGGACAGGGGGTGCGAGCAGTACTTC. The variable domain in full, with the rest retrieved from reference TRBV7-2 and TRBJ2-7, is GAGVSQSPSNKVTEKGKDVELRCDPISGHTALYWYRQSLGQGLEFLIYFQGNSAPDKSGLPSDRFSAERTGGSVSTLTIQRTQQEDSAVYLCASSFRDRGCEQYFGPGTRLTVT.

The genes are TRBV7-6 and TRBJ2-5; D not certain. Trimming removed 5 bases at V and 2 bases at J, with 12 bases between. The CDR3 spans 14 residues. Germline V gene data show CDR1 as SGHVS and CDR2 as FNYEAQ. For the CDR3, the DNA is TGTGCCAGCAGCCTCAGCAGAGGACAAGAGACCCAGTACTTC. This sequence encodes CASSLSRGQETQYF.

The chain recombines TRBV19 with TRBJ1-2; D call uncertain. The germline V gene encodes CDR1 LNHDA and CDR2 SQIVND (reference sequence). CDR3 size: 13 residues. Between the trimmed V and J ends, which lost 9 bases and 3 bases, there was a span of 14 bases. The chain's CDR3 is CASQSTRYYGYTF. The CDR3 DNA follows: TGTGCCAGCCAGTCGACACGTTACTATGGCTACACCTTC.

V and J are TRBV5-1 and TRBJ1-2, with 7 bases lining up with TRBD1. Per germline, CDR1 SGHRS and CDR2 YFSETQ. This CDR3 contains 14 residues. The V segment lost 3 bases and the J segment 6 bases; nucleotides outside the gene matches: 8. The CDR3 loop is CASSSYRGPDGYTF. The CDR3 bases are TGCGCCAGCAGCTCCTACAGGGGACCGGATGGCTACACCTTC.